The subject of this entry is one T cell receptor beta chain. Per the original data handling: Reference gene primer amplification yielded estimated nucleated cell counts. Using immunoSEQ multiplex PCR, the repertoire was profiled, and TCRdb retains in-frame clones only, with some absent. That table furnishes V, J and clone size, whereas the DNA furnished D and trimming. The profile covers 110,000 or so clones, with 85% to 90% appearing a single time and around 4.5% taken by the ten largest. This entry belongs to a study of blood T cell repertoires in COVID-19. Study-wide background: Samples of COVID-19 (acute and convalescent) were obtained from the United States, Italy and Spain.

Trimming left V 3 bases short and J 0 bases short, with 17 bases between. The CDR3 has 17 amino acids. Looked up from germline, CDR1 is MNHEY and CDR2 is SMNVEV (reference sequence). Sequencing was done on a sample of peripheral blood. This receptor was identified in a man aged 45-65 years with acute or convalescent COVID-19. The chain links TRBV27 to TRBJ1-1; D is undetermined. The CDR3 region is CASSLRTGRSVNTEAFF. In DNA, the CDR3 is TGTGCCAGCAGTTTGAGGACCGGGAGGAGCGTGAACACTGAAGCTTTCTTT.